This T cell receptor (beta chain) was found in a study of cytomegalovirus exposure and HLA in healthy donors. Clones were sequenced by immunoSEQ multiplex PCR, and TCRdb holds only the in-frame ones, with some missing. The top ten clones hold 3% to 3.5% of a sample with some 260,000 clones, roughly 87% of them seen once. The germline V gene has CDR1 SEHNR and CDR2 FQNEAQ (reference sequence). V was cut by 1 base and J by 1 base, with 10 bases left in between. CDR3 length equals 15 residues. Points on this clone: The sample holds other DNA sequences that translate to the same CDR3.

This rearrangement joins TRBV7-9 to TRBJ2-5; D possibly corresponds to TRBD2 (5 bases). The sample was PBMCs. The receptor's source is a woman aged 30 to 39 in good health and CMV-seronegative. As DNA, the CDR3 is TGTGCCAGCAGCTTAGGTTTGGCGGGCCAAGAGACCCAGTACTTC. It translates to CASSLGLAGQETQYF.